This T cell receptor (beta chain) is drawn from a study of control samples from healthy donors and cancer patients. Sequencing used immunoSEQ multiplex PCR; TCRdb keeps in-frame clones, though not all of them. The table has approximately 150,000 clones, just over 85% seen once. In germline, CDR1 is LNHDA, CDR2 SQIVND (reference sequence). V was pared by 10 bases and J by 0 bases, with 7 bases of the junction left unmatched. The CDR3 is 15 residues long. Source material: blood. The gene calls are TRBV19 and TRBJ2-1, with 9 bases identical to TRBD2. The TCR comes from a man aged 18 to 29 in good health. The CDR3 bases are TGTGCCACGTCAGCGGGGGGAAGCTCCTACAATGAGCAGTTCTTC. Protein sequence: CATSAGGSSYNEQFF.